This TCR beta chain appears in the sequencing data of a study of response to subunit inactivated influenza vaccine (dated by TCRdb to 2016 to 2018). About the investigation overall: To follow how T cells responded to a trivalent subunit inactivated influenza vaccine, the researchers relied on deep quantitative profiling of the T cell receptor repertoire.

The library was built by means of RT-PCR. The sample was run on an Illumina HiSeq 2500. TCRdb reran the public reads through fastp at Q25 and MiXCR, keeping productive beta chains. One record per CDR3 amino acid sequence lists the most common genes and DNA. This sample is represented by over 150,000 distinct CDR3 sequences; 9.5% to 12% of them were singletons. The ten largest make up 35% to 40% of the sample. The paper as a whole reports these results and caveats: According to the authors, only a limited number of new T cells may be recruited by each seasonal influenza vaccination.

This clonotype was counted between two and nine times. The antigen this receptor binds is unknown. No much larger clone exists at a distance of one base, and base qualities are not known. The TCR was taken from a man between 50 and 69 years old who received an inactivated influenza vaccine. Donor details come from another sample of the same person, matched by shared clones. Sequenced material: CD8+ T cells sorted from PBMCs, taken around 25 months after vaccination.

The CDR3 here reads CASSLLGLAGGPTQYF. The bases are TGTGCCAGCAGTTTATTAGGGCTAGCGGGAGGCCCGACCCAGTACTTC. The rearranged segments are TRBV28 and TRBJ2-5, and TRBD2 aligns with 11 junction nucleotides. Ends trimmed: V by 1 base, J by 7 bases; bases unmatched to a gene: 8. Looking up the germline V gene yields CDR1 MDHEN and CDR2 SYDVKM. The CDR3 contains 16 residues, cysteine and phenylalanine counted. Left in the record is the CDR3 DNA by itself, 48 bases read in frame from the first base. With all but the CDR3 taken from the reference TRBV28 and TRBJ2-5 genes, the full variable domain is: DVKVTQSSRYLVKRTGEKVFLECVQDMDHENMFWYRQDPGLGLRLIYFSYDVKMKEKGDIPEGYSVSREKKERFSLILESASTNQTSMYLCASSLLGLAGGPTQYFGPGTRLLVL.